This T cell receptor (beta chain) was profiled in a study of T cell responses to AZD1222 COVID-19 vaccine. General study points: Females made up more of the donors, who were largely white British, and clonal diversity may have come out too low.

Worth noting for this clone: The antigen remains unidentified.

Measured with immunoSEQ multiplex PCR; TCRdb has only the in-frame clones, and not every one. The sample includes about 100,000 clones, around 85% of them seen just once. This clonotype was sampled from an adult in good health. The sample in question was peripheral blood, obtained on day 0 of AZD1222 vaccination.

Written as DNA, the CDR3 is TGTGCCAGCAGCTCAGGGACAGGGTCGTGGAATGAGCAGTTCTTC. Protein: CASSSGTGSWNEQFF. The chain joins TRBV5-6 to TRBJ2-1; TRBD1 aligns across 9 bases. The CDR3 has 15 residues. V lost 3 bases and J lost 7; bases outside the gene matches: 8. CDR1 is SGHDT, CDR2 YYEEEE, per germline. Based on the CDR3 plus reference TRBV5-6 and TRBJ2-1, the full variable domain is DAGVTQSPTHLIKTRGQQVTLRCSPKSGHDTVSWYQQALGQGPQFIFQYYEEEERQRGNFPDRFSGHQFPNYSSELNVNALLLGDSALYLCASSSGTGSWNEQFFGPGTRLTVL.